What follows are 8 T cell receptor beta chains derived from one specimen sequenced in a study of CD8+ T cells in alopecia areata. RNA extraction and reverse transcription yielded cDNA as sequencing template. Sequencing was performed with immunoSEQ multiplex PCR; in TCRdb, only in-frame clones are kept and a portion is missing. The sample records some 170,000 clones, about 54% being singletons. Stated treatment: oral pan-JAK inhibitor, 5-10 mg twice daily. The material was CD4+ T cells sorted from blood, obtained at roughly week 58, from a patient treated with tofacitinib. The receptors stem from a human donor with alopecia areata.

A few counts support this clone. The chain uses TRBV7-8 and TRBJ2-3; D gene unclear. Germline V gene sequence: CDR1 SGHVS, CDR2 FQNEAQ. V lost 5 bases to trimming and J lost 3 bases, with 12 bases between them. This CDR3 spans 14 amino acids. CDR3 DNA: TGTGCCAGCAGCCCCCTAGTAGGGACAGATACGCAGTATTTT. This encodes CASSPLVGTDTQYF.

This chain uses TRBV7-9 with TRBJ1-6, with D maybe TRBD1 (5 bases). Trimming stripped 4 bases from V and 9 bases from J, with 13 bases between. CDR3 size: 14 residues. Per germline, CDR1 SEHNR and CDR2 FQNEAQ (reference sequence). DNA for the CDR3: TGTGCCAGCAGCTCTGGGGCTGTGGGTTCACCCCTCCACTTT. Encoded protein: CASSSGAVGSPLHF. Looking up the rest from reference TRBV7-9 and TRBJ1-6 gives the full variable domain: DTGVSQNPRHKITKRGQNVTFRCDPISEHNRLYWYRQTLGQGPEFLTYFQNEAQLEKSRLLSDRFSAERPKGSFSTLEIQRTEQGDSAMYLCASSSGAVGSPLHFGNGTRLTVT.

This clone was observed a single time. The chain carries TRBV6-5 and TRBJ2-7, with 9 bases aligning to TRBD1. The germline V gene encodes CDR1 MNHEY and CDR2 SVGAGI. This CDR3 is 14 amino acids long. J was trimmed by 0 bases and V by 7 bases; bases with no gene match: 4. In DNA form, the CDR3 reads TGTGCCAGCACCAAGACAGGGGGCTCCTACGAGCAGTACTTC. Amino acid sequence: CASTKTGGSYEQYF.

This clone was observed once. V is TRBV30 and J is TRBJ2-1; 7 bases agree with TRBD2. J gave up 4 bases and V 3 bases, and 9 bases lay outside the gene matches. The CDR3 sequence is 15 residues long. CDR1 is GTSNPN, CDR2 SVGIG, per germline (reference sequence). CDR3 in amino acids: CAWRARDYAYNEQFF. In DNA form, the CDR3 reads TGTGCCTGGAGGGCCAGGGACTACGCGTACAATGAGCAGTTCTTC. The full variable domain, rest sourced from reference TRBV30 and TRBJ2-1, is SQTIHQWPATLVQPVGSPLSLECTVEGTSNPNLYWYRQAAGRGLQLLFYSVGIGQISSEVPQNLSASRPQDRQFILSSKKLLLSDSGFYLCAWRARDYAYNEQFFGPGTRLTVL.

This chain uses TRBV4-2 with TRBJ2-7, with D possibly matching TRBD2 (6 bases). V was shortened by 1 base and J by 3 bases, with 10 bases between the two germline ends. Germline V lookup: CDR1 LGHNA, CDR2 YNFKEQ. The CDR3 sequence is 14 residues long. CDR3 residues: CASSQVAGSYEQYF. CDR3 sequence (DNA): TGTGCCAGCAGCCAAGTTGCGGGGAGCTACGAGCAGTACTTC.

This clone was seen a few times. The V call is TRBV29-1, the J call TRBJ2-3, with D hard to call. This CDR3 is 11 amino acids long. The V gene's germline CDR1 is SQVTM and CDR2 ANQGSEA. V lost 4 bases to trimming and J lost 6 bases, with 8 bases between them. The CDR3 nucleotides read TGCAGCGTTGGTCGGCGGGATACGCAGTATTTT. This gives the protein CSVGRRDTQYF.

The V call is TRBV28, the J call TRBJ2-2; D is uncertain. V was clipped by 2 bases and J by 2 bases, with 0 bases between them. Per germline, CDR1 MDHEN and CDR2 SYDVKM. The CDR3 runs to 12 residues. CDR3 bases: TGTGCCAGCAGTTTAAACACCGGGGAGCTGTTTTTT. Translating it yields CASSLNTGELFF.

J is TRBJ2-5 and V is TRBV15; perhaps TRBD1 as D (5 bases). The V end was cut by 0 bases, the J end by 5 bases, with 13 bases between. CDR1 is LNHNV and CDR2 is YYDKDF in the germline V gene (reference sequence). There are 15 residues in the CDR3. This CDR3 is CATSRDLRGPETQYF. The CDR3 nucleotides are TGTGCCACCAGCAGAGATTTAAGGGGCCCTGAGACCCAGTACTTC. The whole variable domain, filled in from reference TRBV15 and TRBJ2-5, reads DAMVIQNPRYQVTQFGKPVTLSCSQTLNHNVMYWYQQKSSQAPKLLFHYYDKDFNNEADTPDNFQSRRPNTSFCFLDIRSPGLGDTAMYLCATSRDLRGPETQYFGPGTRLLVL.